This TCR beta chain originates from a study of Ad26.COV2.S vaccination and SARS-CoV-2 variants. About the research overall: The Ad26.COV2.S arm of the COV1001 trial was where the donor was placed. Study-wide results and caveats: Vaccine recipients surpassed placebo recipients in spike-specific TCR breadth. The TCR-based breadth and depth measures might underestimate overall T cell responses.

TCRdb's copy holds only in-frame clones and misses some; the assay was immunoSEQ multiplex PCR. The sample contains around 300,000 clones, roughly 90% of which appear only once. Treatment defined: roughly 18 received Ad26.COV2.S at low or high dose, single or two shots; about 5 received placebo; per-sample allocation not given. Collection of samples fell on day 63 after the first vaccine or placebo injection. Recruitment in Boston yielded a donor of adult age, 18-55 years. Note on this clone: Antigen specificity is unknown.

V lost 5 bases and J lost 14, with 15 bases in between. The CDR3 runs 12 residues. V is TRBV12-3 or TRBV12-4 and J is TRBJ1-4; tentative D call: TRBD1 (5 bases). This specimen consisted of peripheral blood, obtained in a trial of Ad26.COV2.S vaccine versus placebo. This TCR came from a person aged 18-60 years who received the Ad26.COV2.S COVID-19 vaccine or a placebo. CDR3 sequence reads: CASSLGDVRLFF. The CDR3 nucleotides are TGTGCCAGCAGTCTAGGGGACGTACGCCTGTTTTTT.